Presented here are 18 T cell receptor beta chains from one specimen sequenced in a study of shared clonotypes between healthy human individuals. The assay was immunoSEQ multiplex PCR, and TCRdb's table has in-frame clones only and misses some. The repertoire consists of around 550,000 clones, with around 96% occurring once and the leading ten covering about 0.057%. The sequenced sample consisted of naive CD4+ T cells sorted from blood. The subset denotes: CD45RA+ positively selected. These receptors were obtained from a woman aged 25 to 45 in good health.

The V and J genes are TRBV28 and TRBJ2-7, with D possibly being TRBD1 (5 bases). The CDR3 runs 14 residues. V was trimmed by 3 bases and J by 3 bases, leaving 12 bases between them. The V gene's germline CDR1 is MDHEN and CDR2 SYDVKM. The CDR3 sequence is CASSFPQALYEQYF. The CDR3 DNA sequence: TGTGCCAGCAGTTTTCCACAGGCCCTCTACGAGCAGTACTTC.

V usage is TRBV30 and J usage is TRBJ2-3, with no clear D. Germline loops: CDR1 GTSNPN, CDR2 SVGIG (reference sequence). The CDR3 spans 13 residues. Trimming removed 2 bases at V and 9 bases at J, with 15 bases between. For the CDR3, the DNA is TGTGCCTGGAGTACCAGGACCGGCAAAACGCAGTATTTT. This encodes CAWSTRTGKTQYF.

This chain connects TRBV2 to TRBJ1-1; a weak D match, TRBD1 (6 bases). The germline gives CDR1 SNHLY, CDR2 FYNNEI. The CDR3 covers 12 residues. V shed 11 bases and J shed 4 bases, with 14 bases lying between them. The CDR3 DNA is TGTGCCGCCAAGGGGGTGGGCACTGAAGCTTTCTTT. Protein product: CAAKGVGTEAFF.

This clone showed up just once. The chain carries TRBV14 and TRBJ2-7; 9 bases are a match to TRBD1. V shed 4 bases and J 3 bases; nucleotides not matched to a gene: 4. The germline CDR1 and CDR2 sequences are SGHDN and FVKESK. CDR3 length: 14 residues. The CDR3 DNA sequence: TGTGCCAGCAGCCCGCGGACAGGGGTCTACGAGCAGTACTTC. As protein: CASSPRTGVYEQYF.

This clone was observed a single time. The rearrangement joins TRBV5-4 to TRBJ2-1; D not resolved. The CDR3 has 13 residues. The germline V gene encodes CDR1 SGHNT and CDR2 YYREEE (reference sequence). V lost 0 bases to trimming and J lost 6 bases, with 7 bases between them. CDR3 in amino acids: CASSLDRTNEQFF. The CDR3 coding sequence is TGTGCCAGCAGCTTGGACCGCACCAATGAGCAGTTCTTC.

This rearrangement joins TRBV5-1 to TRBJ2-2; TRBD1 matches 7 bases. After removal of 4 bases from V and 4 bases from J, the junction contained 4 bases not matched to a gene. Germline V gene lookup returns CDR1 SGHRS and CDR2 YFSETQ. The CDR3 is 14 residues long. CDR3 nucleotide sequence: TGCGCCAGCAGCGGACAGGTTACCACCGGGGAGCTGTTTTTT. This codes for CASSGQVTTGELFF.

The chain recombines TRBV6-4 with TRBJ2-2, with 11 nucleotides matching TRBD2. The CDR3 consists of 15 residues. Germline loops: CDR1 MRHNA, CDR2 SNTAGT. Trimming cost V 4 bases and J 6 bases; bases outside gene matches: 4. The DNA of the CDR3 is TGTGCCAGCAGTGGACTAGCGGGACCTTCCGGGGAGCTGTTTTTT. Its translation: CASSGLAGPSGELFF.

The chain uses TRBV10-2 and TRBJ2-5, with D maybe TRBD2 (6 bases). This CDR3 comprises 13 residues. Trimming removed 4 bases at V and 4 bases at J, with 10 bases between. CDR1 and CDR2 (germline): WSHSY, SAAADI. CDR3 sequence (DNA): TGCGCCAGCAGTGGCGGGGTTGTAGAGACCCAGTACTTC. Protein: CASSGGVVETQYF.

The chain is built from TRBV25-1 and TRBJ2-2, with D hard to call. Deletions cut 5 bases from V and 6 bases from J, with 7 bases between. The CDR3 extends over 12 amino acids. The germline CDR1 and CDR2 sequences are MGHDK and SYGVNS. CDR3 in DNA: TGTGCCAGCAGTCGGGCCCCCGGGGAGCTGTTTTTT. Protein sequence: CASSRAPGELFF.

V is TRBV18 and J is TRBJ1-4; 7 bases are shared with TRBD1. The CDR3 loop spans 14 amino acids. J gave up 7 bases and V 0 bases, and 2 bases lay outside the gene matches. Germline lookup yields CDR1 KGHSH and CDR2 LQKENI. In nucleotides, the CDR3 is TGTGCCAGCTCACCACCTGACAGGGTTGAAAAACTGTTTTTT. Protein product: CASSPPDRVEKLFF.

The rearrangement uses TRBV5-1 and TRBJ2-2; D ambiguous. In germline, CDR1 is SGHRS, CDR2 YFSETQ. Between the trimmed V and J ends, which lost 0 bases and 7 bases, there was a span of 10 bases. This CDR3 region has 14 residues. In DNA form, the CDR3 reads TGCGCCAGCAGCTTGGATTCAAGGGACGGGGAGCTGTTTTTT. Its protein product is CASSLDSRDGELFF.

The J gene is TRBJ1-2, the V gene TRBV28, with 7 bases that match TRBD1. Germline CDR1 reads MDHEN; CDR2 reads SYDVKM. The CDR3 is 16 amino acids. The V segment lost 5 bases and the J segment 7 bases; nucleotides outside the gene matches: 16. In nucleotides, the CDR3 is TGTGCCAGCAGTCCCGCGACCACTACAGGGGTAGGTGGCTACACCTTC. This encodes CASSPATTTGVGGYTF.

This clone was detected only a few times. The chain carries TRBV7-9 and TRBJ1-4, with D unresolved. V lost 5 bases and J lost 8, with 12 bases in between. The V gene's germline CDR1 is SEHNR and CDR2 FQNEAQ (reference sequence). This CDR3 spans 13 amino acids. As DNA, the CDR3 is TGTGCCAGCAGCGTCGGAATGGGGGAAAAACTGTTTTTT. Translated, it gives CASSVGMGEKLFF.

V usage is TRBV19 and J usage is TRBJ1-1, with a tentative D call TRBD1 (6 bases). The CDR3 loop spans 15 amino acids. V was trimmed by 5 bases and J by 0 bases, leaving 13 bases between them. Germline V gene sequence: CDR1 LNHDA, CDR2 SQIVND (reference sequence). In DNA form, the CDR3 reads TGTGCCAGTAGTGTCCACGGGACAATGAACACTGAAGCTTTCTTT. It encodes CASSVHGTMNTEAFF.

The chain combines TRBV4-1 with TRBJ2-7; perhaps TRBD2 as D (5 bases). The CDR3 has 15 residues. CDR1 is MGHRA, CDR2 YSYEKL, per germline. The V and J ends lost 1 base and 1 base respectively, with 11 bases between them. DNA of the CDR3: TGCGCCAGCAGCCAAGGGGAAGGAGGATCCTACGAGCAGTACTTC. Translated: CASSQGEGGSYEQYF.

The chain couples TRBV9 to TRBJ2-2, with a possible D match to TRBD1 (7 bases). The CDR3 length is 15 residues. Trimming took 4 bases from V and 3 from J, leaving 13 bases between them. The germline gives CDR1 SGDLS, CDR2 YYNGEE. The CDR3 sequence is CASSLGGGDTGELFF. CDR3 coding DNA: TGTGCCAGCAGCCTCGGAGGGGGCGACACCGGGGAGCTGTTTTTT.

V is TRBV6-1 and J is TRBJ2-2, with TRBD1 matching over 9 bases. CDR1 MNHNS and CDR2 SASEGT come from the germline V gene. This CDR3 spans 14 amino acids. V shed 8 bases and J 6 bases; nucleotides not matched to a gene: 7. The CDR3 reads CASPRTGVAGELFF. In DNA form, the CDR3 reads TGTGCCAGCCCAAGGACAGGGGTGGCCGGGGAGCTGTTTTTT.

This chain joins TRBV2 and TRBJ2-7, with 11 bases matching TRBD2. Looked up from germline, CDR1 is SNHLY and CDR2 is FYNNEI. Trimming at V came to 0 bases and at J to 2 bases, leaving 3 bases not matched to a gene. The CDR3 consists of 16 residues. The CDR3 DNA sequence: TGTGCCAGCAGTGAAGCGCTACTAGCGGGAGCCTACGAGCAGTACTTC. As protein: CASSEALLAGAYEQYF.